These 3 T cell receptor beta chains share one sample of origin, sequenced in a study of cytomegalovirus exposure and HLA in healthy donors. The PCR contained 60 Vbeta and 13 Jbeta primers. Only in-frame clones appear in the TCRdb table, and some are missing; sequencing was by immunoSEQ multiplex PCR. The repertoire holds tens of thousands of clones, with about three quarters as singletons. The sequenced sample consisted of PBMCs. These receptors were collected from a man between 40 and 49 years old in good health and CMV-seronegative.

The chain employs TRBV5-4 and TRBJ2-3; 11 nucleotides line up with TRBD2. The J segment lost 2 bases and the V segment lost 6 bases, leaving 5 bases of the junction unmatched. The CDR3 extends over 15 amino acids. The germline V gene has CDR1 SGHNT and CDR2 YYREEE (reference sequence). DNA of the CDR3: TGTGCCAGCACTAGCGGGGGGCCTTCCACAGATACGCAGTATTTT. Translated, it gives CASTSGGPSTDTQYF.

The chain carries TRBV6-5 and TRBJ2-7; D may be TRBD1 (5 bases). The V end lost 8 bases, the J end lost 3 bases, and 14 bases lay between the germline ends. The CDR3 extends over 13 amino acids. Germline lookup yields CDR1 MNHEY and CDR2 SVGAGI. This CDR3 reads CASAGPVNYEQYF. CDR3 nucleotide sequence: TGTGCCAGCGCAGGGCCCGTTAACTACGAGCAGTACTTC.

This chain links TRBV11-3 with TRBJ2-1; possible D gene TRBD2, 5 bases. The CDR3 has 14 amino acids. CDR1 is SGHNT and CDR2 is YENEEA in the germline V gene. The ends were cut back, 1 base at V and 9 bases at J, with 13 bases in the middle. The CDR3 nucleotides read TGTGCCAGCAGCTTAGGTCGGGGATCCAGTGAGCAGTTCTTC. It codes for CASSLGRGSSEQFF.